The 21 T cell receptor beta chains presented below share a single source sample, sequenced in a study of blood T cell repertoires in COVID-19. TCRdb keeps only in-frame clones here, not all; method: immunoSEQ multiplex PCR. The sample has tens of thousands of clones; under 85% are singletons. The specimen sequenced was peripheral blood. The receptors originated from a woman over 75 with acute or convalescent COVID-19.

The CDR3 DNA sequence: TGTGCCTGGAGTGTAATGGCCTCTGGAAACACCATATATTTT. It encodes CAWSVMASGNTIYF. The genes are TRBV30 and TRBJ1-3; D call uncertain. Germline CDR1 reads GTSNPN; CDR2 reads SVGIG (reference sequence). The CDR3 totals 14 residues. Trimming shortened V by 0 bases and J by 0 bases, and 6 bases separated the two germline ends. The full variable domain, in which reference TRBV30 and TRBJ1-3 provide the parts outside the CDR3, is SQTIHQWPATLVQPVGSPLSLECTVEGTSNPNLYWYRQAAGRGLQLLFYSVGIGQISSEVPQNLSASRPQDRQFILSSKKLLLSDSGFYLCAWSVMASGNTIYFGEGSWLTVV.

The chain recombines TRBV2 with TRBJ1-4; TRBD1 agrees at 7 bases. Trimming removed 6 bases from V and 5 bases from J; junction bases left unmatched: 9. The length of the CDR3 is 15 residues. Germline CDR1 is SNHLY and CDR2 is FYNNEI. The CDR3 loop reads CASRPGTAENEKLFF. CDR3 nucleotide sequence: TGTGCCAGCAGACCTGGGACAGCCGAAAATGAAAAACTGTTTTTT.

V usage is TRBV7-9 and J usage is TRBJ2-5; 10 bases line up with TRBD1. Germline V gene data show CDR1 as SEHNR and CDR2 as FQNEAQ (reference sequence). This CDR3 is 16 amino acids long. The V gene end was trimmed by 5 bases and the J gene end by 9 bases; junction bases not matched to a gene: 15. The CDR3 DNA reads TGTGCCAGCAGCCCCCGACAGGGGGCTGCGGGGGCGGCCCAGTACTTC. Protein product: CASSPRQGAAGAAQYF.

This rearrangement joins TRBV2 to TRBJ2-1; 8 bases agree with TRBD2. Per germline, CDR1 SNHLY and CDR2 FYNNEI. The CDR3 is made up of 16 amino acids. Trimming cost V 5 bases and J 8 bases; bases outside gene matches: 14. This chain's CDR3 is CASSPGLGTASHEQFF. The CDR3 DNA reads TGTGCCAGCAGTCCGGGACTAGGGACGGCATCTCATGAGCAGTTCTTC.

The chain uses TRBV7-2 and TRBJ2-3; no clear D gene. CDR1 and CDR2 (germline): SGHTA, FQGNSA. Trimming pared 1 base from V and 0 bases from J, leaving 5 bases between. This CDR3 contains 14 residues. Written as DNA, the CDR3 is TGTGCCAGCAGCTTAGACAGCAGCACAGATACGCAGTATTTT. Protein product: CASSLDSSTDTQYF.

V usage is TRBV7-3 and J usage is TRBJ2-1; the match to TRBD2 covers 10 bases. The germline gives CDR1 SGHTA, CDR2 FQGTGA. V gave up 4 bases and J gave up 9 bases; unmatched junction bases: 9. CDR3 length: 15 residues. In DNA, the CDR3 is TGTGCCAGCAGCTCGTCTCAAGCGGGAGGGGTTGAGCAGTTCTTC. Residues: CASSSSQAGGVEQFF.

This chain links TRBV29-1 with TRBJ1-1; D is unclear. V was cut by 3 bases and J by 13 bases, with 12 bases left in between. Germline values: CDR1 SQVTM, CDR2 ANQGSEA. The CDR3 is made up of 10 amino acids. CDR3 coding DNA: TGCAGCGTTGAGCAGGATATGGGTTTCTTT. Protein product: CSVEQDMGFF.

V is TRBV6-2 or TRBV6-3 and J is TRBJ2-1, with D possibly matching TRBD2 (6 bases). The CDR3 spans 13 residues. Germline-derived CDR1 and CDR2 are MNHEY and SVGEGT. The germline V and J ends were trimmed by 5 bases and 6 bases, with 11 bases remaining between them. CDR3 nucleotides: TGTGCCAGCAGTCAGACTAGTTTCAATGAGCAGTTCTTC. It yields the protein CASSQTSFNEQFF.

V is TRBV5-4 and J is TRBJ2-1; 8 nucleotides match TRBD2. The CDR3 contains 16 residues. J lost 8 bases, V lost 4 bases, and 14 bases had no gene match. The germline CDR1 and CDR2 sequences are SGHNT and YYREEE (reference sequence). CDR3 sequence reads: CASSPSSGGPWDEQFF. The CDR3 DNA is TGTGCCAGCAGCCCGTCATCGGGAGGGCCTTGGGATGAGCAGTTCTTC.

This chain connects TRBV5-1 to TRBJ2-5; perhaps TRBD2 as D (6 bases). The V end lost 7 bases, the J end lost 4 bases, and 20 bases lay between the germline ends. This CDR3 comprises 15 residues. The germline gives CDR1 SGHRS, CDR2 YFSETQ. CDR3 sequence (DNA): TGCGCCAGCTCCACTGGGGGGACTGCAAGAGAGACCCAGTACTTC. This gives the protein CASSTGGTARETQYF.

This clone was counted a single time. CDR3 nucleotides: TGTGCCAGCAGCCCCGGGACTAGCTCCTACGAGCAGTACTTC. Translating it yields CASSPGTSSYEQYF. The V gene is TRBV7-9, the J gene TRBJ2-7; 8 nucleotides align to TRBD2. Trimming cost V 5 bases and J 0 bases; bases outside gene matches: 3. The CDR3 spans 14 residues. Germline CDR1 SEHNR, CDR2 FQNEAQ (reference sequence).

This clone was recorded a few times. This rearrangement joins TRBV19 to TRBJ2-7; D is perhaps TRBD2 (5 bases). Germline CDR1 reads LNHDA; CDR2 reads SQIVND (reference sequence). The CDR3 length is 15 residues. The V end lost 5 bases, the J end lost 1 base, and 15 bases lay between the germline ends. The CDR3 spells CASSGVLTGSYEQYF. Written as DNA, the CDR3 is TGTGCCAGTAGTGGGGTCCTTACGGGGTCCTACGAGCAGTACTTC. The complete variable domain, with remaining parts taken from reference TRBV19 and TRBJ2-7, reads DGGITQSPKYLFRKEGQNVTLSCEQNLNHDAMYWYRQDPGQGLRLIYYSQIVNDFQKGDIAEGYSVSREKKESFPLTVTSAQKNPTAFYLCASSGVLTGSYEQYFGPGTRLTVT.

The rearrangement uses TRBV20-1 and TRBJ2-4; D call uncertain. Germline V gene sequence: CDR1 DFQATT, CDR2 SNEGSKA (reference sequence). V lost 7 bases to trimming and J lost 2 bases, with 6 bases between them. The CDR3 is 11 amino acids. The CDR3 here is CSGGSKNIQYF. As DNA, the CDR3 is TGCAGTGGAGGTTCCAAAAACATTCAGTACTTC.

The V gene is TRBV3-1 (or the pseudogene TRBV3-2), the J gene TRBJ2-1; 10 nucleotides agree with TRBD1. The germline V gene encodes CDR1 LGHDT and CDR2 YNNKEL (reference sequence). The CDR3 totals 17 residues. Trimming cost V 1 base and J 3 bases; bases outside gene matches: 6. The CDR3 reads CASSQAPRTGGYNEQFF. CDR3 nucleotide sequence: TGTGCCAGCAGCCAAGCCCCCCGGACAGGGGGCTACAATGAGCAGTTCTTC.

The chain recombines TRBV18 with TRBJ2-3; D is perhaps TRBD1 (6 bases). The CDR3 sequence is 15 residues long. Germline V gives CDR1 KGHSH, CDR2 LQKENI. Trimming cost V 6 bases and J 4 bases, with 17 bases left between them. The DNA of the CDR3 is TGTGCCAGCTCGCGTGACAGGAAATTTGCAGATACGCAGTATTTT. It is translated as CASSRDRKFADTQYF.

The chain links TRBV5-4 to TRBJ2-1, with 10 bases lining up with TRBD1. This CDR3 is 15 amino acids long. V gave up 4 bases and J gave up 5 bases; unmatched junction bases: 6. CDR1 is SGHNT and CDR2 is YYREEE in the germline V gene (reference sequence). The CDR3 sequence is CASSTRDRGHNEQFF. In nucleotides, the CDR3 is TGTGCCAGCAGCACCCGGGACAGGGGTCACAATGAGCAGTTCTTC. The full variable domain, its missing parts supplied by reference TRBV5-4 and TRBJ2-1, is ETGVTQSPTHLIKTRGQQVTLRCSSQSGHNTVSWYQQALGQGPQFIFQYYREEENGRGNFPPRFSGLQFPNYSSELNVNALELDDSALYLCASSTRDRGHNEQFFGPGTRLTVL.

This clone has more than one count but fewer than ten. The rearrangement uses TRBV4-2 and TRBJ2-3, with D tentatively TRBD2 (5 bases). CDR1 and CDR2 from the germline V gene are LGHNA and YNFKEQ. The CDR3 consists of 14 residues. Trimming pared 6 bases from V and 6 bases from J, leaving 16 bases between. The CDR3: CASRSSGSGDTQYF. CDR3 sequence (DNA): TGTGCCAGCAGAAGTTCAGGTTCGGGGGATACGCAGTATTTT.

The chain has TRBV7-6 and TRBJ2-2, with D tentatively TRBD2 (6 bases). The V gene lost 5 bases and the J gene lost 4 bases, with 17 bases spanning the gap. From germline, CDR1 is SGHVS and CDR2 FNYEAQ. This CDR3 has 16 amino acids. This CDR3 reads CASSLIGGAGTGELFF. CDR3 nucleotide sequence: TGTGCCAGCAGCCTGATTGGCGGGGCCGGCACCGGGGAGCTGTTTTTT.

The J gene is TRBJ2-3, the V gene TRBV29-1; D is perhaps TRBD2 (5 bases). The V gene's germline CDR1 is SQVTM and CDR2 ANQGSEA. V lost 4 bases, J lost 2 bases, and 13 bases lay in between. The CDR3 spans 14 residues. The CDR3 sequence: CSVGRTRLTDTQYF. The CDR3 DNA follows: TGCAGCGTTGGGAGGACTCGACTCACAGATACGCAGTATTTT.

Turning to this clone: Mismatch with germline at one junction end may stem from a read error. J is TRBJ2-4 and V is TRBV7-9; 8 nucleotides align to TRBD2. The germline gives CDR1 SEHNR, CDR2 FQNEAQ (reference sequence). This CDR3 region has 13 residues. The CDR3: CASSVAGRNIQYF. In DNA, the CDR3 is TGTGCCAGCAGCGTAGCGGGGAGAAACATTCAGTACTTC.

Only one count was recorded for this clone. This chain connects TRBV5-5 to TRBJ1-2; D gene unclear. The CDR3 covers 13 residues. Germline V gene lookup returns CDR1 SGHKS and CDR2 YYEKEE (reference sequence). V lost 0 bases and J lost 3, with 6 bases in between. CDR3 sequence (DNA): TGTGCCAGCAGCTTGGACACCTACTATGGCTACACCTTC. This sequence encodes CASSLDTYYGYTF.